This T cell receptor (gamma chain) was found in a study of human gamma delta and Vdelta1 T cells (dated by TCRdb to 2016 to 2019). Regarding the study in general: Delta One T cells, Vd1+ gamma-delta T cells, were investigated in the study as cytotoxic effectors against acute myeloid leukemia.

The germline V gene (reference sequence) specifies VTNTFY as CDR1 and YDVSTARD as CDR2. The CDR3, from cysteine to phenylalanine, totals 18 residues. The entry retains the CDR3 DNA only, 54 bases that are in frame from base 1. Trimming takes 0 bases off V and 3 bases off J; junction bases not matched to a gene: 17. Receptor amplification or capture employed PCR. The listed sequencing device is Illumina MiSeq. TCRdb processed the public reads again with the CATT caller, after which rows with matching DNA were combined. This sample comprises 5,000 or so gamma-chain clones, roughly 35% of them detected only once. The top ten constitute roughly 3% of the sample. This clone was counted between two and nine times. This receptor's antigen is unknown. Base qualities are not at hand, and no much larger clone is one base apart. What the research found in general, with its limitations: Delta One T cells were reported as polyclonal and as showing broad cytotoxic targeting of acute myeloid leukemia.

The sequence was obtained from a human donor in good health. The chain links TRGV3 with TRGJ1 or TRGJ2. Sequencing was performed on Vdelta1 gamma-delta T cells from blood grown in culture (DOT cells). Reading the label with the study, this specimen's cell subset or site is: Delta One T cells, in vitro expanded/differentiated Vd1+ gamma-delta T cells. The nucleotide sequence is given as TGTGCCACCTGGGACAGGCGGATAAAGGGTCCAAGTTATTATAAGAAACTCTTT. It encodes CATWDRRIKGPSYYKKLF.